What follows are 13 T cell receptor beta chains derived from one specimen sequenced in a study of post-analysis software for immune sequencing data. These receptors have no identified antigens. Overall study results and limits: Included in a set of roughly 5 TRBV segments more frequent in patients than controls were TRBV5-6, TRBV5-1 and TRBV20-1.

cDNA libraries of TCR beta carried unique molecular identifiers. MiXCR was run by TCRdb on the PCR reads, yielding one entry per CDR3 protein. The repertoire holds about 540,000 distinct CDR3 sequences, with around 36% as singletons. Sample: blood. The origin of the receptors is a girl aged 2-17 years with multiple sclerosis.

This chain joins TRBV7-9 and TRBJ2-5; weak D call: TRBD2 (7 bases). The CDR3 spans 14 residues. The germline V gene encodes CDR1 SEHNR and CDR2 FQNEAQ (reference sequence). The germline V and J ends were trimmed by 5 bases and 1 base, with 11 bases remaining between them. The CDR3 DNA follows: TGTGCCAGCAGCGGCGGGGGCCCCCAAGAGACCCAGTACTTC. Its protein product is CASSGGGPQETQYF.

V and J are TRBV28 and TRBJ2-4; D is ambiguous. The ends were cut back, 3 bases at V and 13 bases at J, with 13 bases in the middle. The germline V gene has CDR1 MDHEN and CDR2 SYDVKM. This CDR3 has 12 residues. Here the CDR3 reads CASSLLGFEQYF. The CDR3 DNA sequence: TGTGCCAGCAGTTTGTTAGGGTTTGAGCAGTACTTC.

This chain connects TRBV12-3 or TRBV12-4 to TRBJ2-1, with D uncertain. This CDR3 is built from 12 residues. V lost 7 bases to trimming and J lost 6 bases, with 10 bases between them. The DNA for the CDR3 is TGTGCCAGCACCTCGTCGGCCAATGAGCAGTTCTTC. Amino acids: CASTSSANEQFF.

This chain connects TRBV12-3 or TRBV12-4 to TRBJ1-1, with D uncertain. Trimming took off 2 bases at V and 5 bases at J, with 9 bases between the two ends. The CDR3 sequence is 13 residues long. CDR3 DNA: TGTGCCAGCAGTTTATGGCCGGCGACTGAAGCTTTCTTT. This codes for CASSLWPATEAFF.

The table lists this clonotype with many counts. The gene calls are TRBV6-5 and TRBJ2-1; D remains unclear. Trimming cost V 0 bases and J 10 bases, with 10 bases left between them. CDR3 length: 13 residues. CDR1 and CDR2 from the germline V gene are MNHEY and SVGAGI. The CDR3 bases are TGTGCCAGCAGTTACTCGAGTGTTAGCGAGCAGTTCTTC. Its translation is CASSYSSVSEQFF.

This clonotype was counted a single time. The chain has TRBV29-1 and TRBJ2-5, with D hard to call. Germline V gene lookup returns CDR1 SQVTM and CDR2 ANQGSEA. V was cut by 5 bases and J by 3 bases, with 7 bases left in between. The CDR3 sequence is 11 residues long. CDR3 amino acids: CSVSLKETQYF. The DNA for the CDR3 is TGCAGCGTTAGCCTTAAAGAGACCCAGTACTTC.

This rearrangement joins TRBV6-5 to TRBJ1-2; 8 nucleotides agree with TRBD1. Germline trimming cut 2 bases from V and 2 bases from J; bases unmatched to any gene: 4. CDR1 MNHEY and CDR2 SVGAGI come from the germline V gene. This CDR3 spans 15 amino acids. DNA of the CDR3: TGTGCCAGCAGTTACCGGGACAGGCAGAACTATGGCTACACCTTC. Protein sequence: CASSYRDRQNYGYTF.

For the CDR3, the DNA is TGCGCCAGCGGAGACAGGGGGCGGGAGCAGCCCCAGCATTTT. Its protein product is CASGDRGREQPQHF. The chain carries TRBV10-2 and TRBJ1-5, with TRBD1 identical over 10 bases. Germline V CDR1 and CDR2: WSHSY, SAAADI. V trimming: 8 bases; J trimming: 7 bases; junction bases outside the gene matches: 8. The CDR3 is 14 residues long.

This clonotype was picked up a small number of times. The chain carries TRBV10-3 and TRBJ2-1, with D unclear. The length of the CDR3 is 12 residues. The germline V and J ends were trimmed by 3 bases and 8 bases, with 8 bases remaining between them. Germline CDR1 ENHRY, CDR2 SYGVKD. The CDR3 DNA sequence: TGTGCCATCAGTGACTGGGAATATGAGCAGTTCTTC. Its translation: CAISDWEYEQFF.

CDR3 protein: CSARGSGGGGEAFF. In DNA, the CDR3 is TGCAGTGCTAGAGGGTCGGGTGGAGGTGGTGAAGCTTTCTTT. The rearrangement joins TRBV20-1 to TRBJ1-1; D unclear. The CDR3 has 14 residues. The V and J ends lost 1 base and 7 bases respectively, with 16 bases between them. The V gene's germline CDR1 is DFQATT and CDR2 SNEGSKA (reference sequence).

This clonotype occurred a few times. CDR3 in amino acids: CATSRGPAGGLYGYTF. The CDR3 nucleotides read TGTGCCACCAGCAGAGGTCCGGCAGGTGGGCTCTATGGCTACACCTTC. The genes are TRBV15 and TRBJ1-2; the D is unclear. Trimming removed 1 base at V and 4 bases at J, with 16 bases between. Germline-derived CDR1 and CDR2 are LNHNV and YYDKDF (reference sequence). The CDR3 has 16 amino acids.

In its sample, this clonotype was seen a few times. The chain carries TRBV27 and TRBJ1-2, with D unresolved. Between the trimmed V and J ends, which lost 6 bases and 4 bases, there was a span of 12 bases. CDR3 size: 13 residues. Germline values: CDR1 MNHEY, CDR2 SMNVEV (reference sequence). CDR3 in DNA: TGTGCCAGCAGAGGAGGGTTGAGCTATGGCTACACCTTC. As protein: CASRGGLSYGYTF.

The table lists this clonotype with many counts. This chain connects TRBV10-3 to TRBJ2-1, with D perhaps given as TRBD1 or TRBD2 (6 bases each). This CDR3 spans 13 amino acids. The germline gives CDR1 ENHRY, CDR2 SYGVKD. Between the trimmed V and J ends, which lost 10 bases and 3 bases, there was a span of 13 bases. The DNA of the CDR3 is TGTGCCACCCTCGGGGGCAGCTACAATGAGCAGTTCTTC. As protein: CATLGGSYNEQFF.